The 21 T cell receptor beta chains listed next were all sequenced from one sample in a study of CD8+ T cells in alopecia areata. Treatment given: oral pan-JAK inhibitor, 5-10 mg twice daily. Sequencing relied on a cDNA template that was reverse transcribed from extracted RNA. Some clones are missing from TCRdb's copy, which holds only in-frame ones; the method was immunoSEQ multiplex PCR. This table has under 130,000 clones, 70% to 90% appearing once. This specimen was CD8+ T cells sorted from blood, taken at roughly week 30, from a patient treated with tofacitinib. All receptors derive from a human donor with alopecia areata.

The J gene is TRBJ1-1, the V gene TRBV6-6, with D possibly matching TRBD1 (5 bases). Trimming cost V 6 bases and J 4 bases, with 21 bases left between them. Germline V gene lookup returns CDR1 MNHNY and CDR2 SVGAGI (reference sequence). This CDR3 is built from 16 residues. CDR3 sequence reads: CASSLGLQAPGTEAFF. The CDR3 coding sequence is TGTGCCAGCAGCTTGGGACTACAGGCCCCGGGCACTGAAGCTTTCTTT.

V usage is TRBV14 and J usage is TRBJ1-1; D is unresolved. The CDR3 extends over 16 amino acids. V shed 0 bases and J shed 3 bases, with 14 bases lying between them. Per the germline V gene, CDR1 is SGHDN and CDR2 is FVKESK. The CDR3 protein is CASSQDWRGWDTEAFF. The CDR3 coding sequence is TGTGCCAGCAGCCAAGATTGGCGGGGTTGGGACACTGAAGCTTTCTTT. Full variable domain (outside the CDR3, taken from reference TRBV14 and TRBJ1-1): EAGVTQFPSHSVIEKGQTVTLRCDPISGHDNLYWYRRVMGKEIKFLLHFVKESKQDESGMPNNRFLAERTGGTYSTLKVQPAELEDSGVYFCASSQDWRGWDTEAFFGQGTRLTVV.

This clone was picked up a small number of times. V gene TRBV5-4 combines with J gene TRBJ2-3; D might be TRBD1 or TRBD2, each matching 5 bases. The CDR3 loop spans 16 amino acids. Looked up from germline, CDR1 is SGHNT and CDR2 is YYREEE (reference sequence). The ends were cut back, 1 base at V and 1 base at J, with 13 bases in the middle. Here the CDR3 DNA reads TGTGCCAGCAGCTTGTTTGGGGCGGGCCGCACAGATACGCAGTATTTT. Its translation: CASSLFGAGRTDTQYF.

The chain uses TRBV7-9 and TRBJ2-7, with a possible D match to TRBD1 (6 bases). V was cut by 5 bases and J by 1 base, with 12 bases left in between. In germline, CDR1 is SEHNR, CDR2 FQNEAQ (reference sequence). This CDR3 comprises 14 residues. The CDR3 nucleotides read TGTGCCAGCAGCCAATCGGGACAATCCTACGAGCAGTACTTC. This codes for CASSQSGQSYEQYF.

V gene TRBV7-8 combines with J gene TRBJ2-7; 13 bases map to TRBD2. This CDR3 is built from 16 residues. CDR1 is SGHVS, CDR2 FQNEAQ, per germline. Germline trimming cut 4 bases from V and 4 bases from J; bases unmatched to any gene: 7. CDR3 amino acids: CASSSETSGGRYEQYF. Written as DNA, the CDR3 is TGTGCCAGCAGCTCAGAGACTAGCGGGGGGAGATACGAGCAGTACTTC.

V gene TRBV14 combines with J gene TRBJ1-2; TRBD1 might be the D (5 bases). Germline V CDR1 and CDR2: SGHDN, FVKESK. The germline V and J ends were trimmed by 1 base and 6 bases, with 15 bases remaining between them. CDR3 size: 15 residues. The CDR3 sequence: CASSQAEPPGDGYTF. As DNA, the CDR3 is TGTGCCAGCAGCCAAGCCGAACCACCGGGGGATGGCTACACCTTC.

This clone was counted a single time. The J gene is TRBJ1-5, the V gene TRBV7-6; 10 bases map to TRBD1. The germline V gene has CDR1 SGHVS and CDR2 FNYEAQ. V was pared by 5 bases and J by 4 bases, with 2 bases of the junction left unmatched. CDR3 length: 14 residues. The chain's CDR3 is CASSPGQGNQPQHF. The CDR3 DNA follows: TGTGCCAGCAGCCCGGGACAGGGGAATCAGCCCCAGCATTTT.

The chain has TRBV15 and TRBJ2-1; 15 bases are a match to TRBD2. Trimming took 5 bases from V and 2 from J; bases not matched to a gene: 7. CDR1 is LNHNV, CDR2 YYDKDF, per germline (reference sequence). There are 18 residues in the CDR3. DNA of the CDR3: TGTGCCACCAGCGGTCGGACTAGCGGGGGGGCTACCTACAATGAGCAGTTCTTC. It codes for CATSGRTSGGATYNEQFF.

This chain links TRBV2 with TRBJ1-2, with 9 bases that match TRBD1. This CDR3 contains 15 residues. Germline CDR1 SNHLY, CDR2 FYNNEI. V lost 4 bases and J lost 2; bases outside the gene matches: 5. CDR3 loop: CASSGGQGTNYGYTF. Written as DNA, the CDR3 is TGTGCCAGCAGTGGGGGACAGGGAACAAACTATGGCTACACCTTC.

The chain links TRBV9 to TRBJ2-7; D might be TRBD1 or TRBD2, each matching 5 bases. The CDR3 length is 13 residues. Germline V lookup: CDR1 SGDLS, CDR2 YYNGEE. Trimming left V 3 bases short and J 7 bases short, with 14 bases between. CDR3 residues: CASSGSSGREQYF. The CDR3 nucleotides are TGTGCCAGCAGCGGTTCGTCGGGACGTGAGCAGTACTTC.

This clone was seen just once. V gene TRBV27 combines with J gene TRBJ2-7; tentatively, D is TRBD2 (7 bases). Trimming removed 6 bases at V and 6 bases at J, with 9 bases between. This CDR3 has 11 residues. Germline assignment: CDR1 MNHEY and CDR2 SMNVEV (reference sequence). The CDR3 sequence is CASRRGGEQYF. The CDR3 nucleotides read TGTGCCAGCAGGAGGGGGGGCGAGCAGTACTTC.

J is TRBJ2-7 and V is TRBV5-4; 7 bases map to TRBD1. J lost 3 bases, V lost 0 bases, and 9 bases had no gene match. The CDR3 has 16 amino acids. Germline CDR1 SGHNT, CDR2 YYREEE (reference sequence). This CDR3 is CASSLASGTDGYEQYF. The CDR3 DNA is TGTGCCAGCAGCTTGGCCTCGGGGACAGACGGCTACGAGCAGTACTTC.

This chain joins TRBV27 and TRBJ2-1; 14 bases are shared with TRBD2. The CDR3 is 18 amino acids. Per the germline V gene, CDR1 is MNHEY and CDR2 is SMNVEV (reference sequence). J was trimmed by 8 bases and V by 5 bases; bases with no gene match: 14. CDR3 in amino acids: CASSPRTSGRSQIYEQFF. The CDR3 coding sequence is TGTGCCAGCAGTCCGAGGACTAGCGGGAGGTCCCAAATATATGAGCAGTTCTTC.

Only one count was recorded for this clone. Distinct nucleotide sequences in the sample also encode this CDR3. The rearrangement links TRBV5-1 to TRBJ2-3; D may be TRBD1 (5 bases). The ends were cut back, 0 bases at V and 0 bases at J, with 8 bases in the middle. CDR3 size: 15 residues. The germline CDR1 and CDR2 sequences are SGHRS and YFSETQ. The CDR3 is CASSLVQGSTDTQYF. The DNA of the CDR3 is TGCGCCAGCAGCTTGGTTCAGGGAAGCACAGATACGCAGTATTTT.

The rearrangement links TRBV27 to TRBJ2-1; 8 bases match TRBD2. V gave up 7 bases and J gave up 0 bases; unmatched junction bases: 8. CDR1 and CDR2 (germline): MNHEY, SMNVEV (reference sequence). There are 16 residues in the CDR3. In DNA, the CDR3 is TGTGCCAGCAACCCTTCTAGCGGGTACTCCTACAATGAGCAGTTCTTC. This encodes CASNPSSGYSYNEQFF.

The V gene is TRBV19, the J gene TRBJ1-1, with TRBD1 as a possible D gene (5 bases). Trimming cost V 6 bases and J 8 bases, with 16 bases left between them. This CDR3 comprises 13 residues. Germline loops: CDR1 LNHDA, CDR2 SQIVND (reference sequence). As DNA, the CDR3 is TGTGCCAGTAGGATGCAGGGTCCTGAAGAAGCTTTCTTT. It is translated as CASRMQGPEEAFF.

This clone was seen more than once but under ten times. The V gene is TRBV11-2, the J gene TRBJ2-5; no clear D. CDR3 length equals 18 residues. V was cut by 0 bases and J by 0 bases, with 17 bases left in between. Germline lookup yields CDR1 SGHAT and CDR2 FQNNGV. In DNA, the CDR3 is TGTGCCAGCAGCTTAGATGGTTGGGGAAAGGATCACCAAGAGACCCAGTACTTC. This codes for CASSLDGWGKDHQETQYF.

The chain combines TRBV5-4 with TRBJ1-1; D is perhaps TRBD1 (5 bases). Germline V gene lookup returns CDR1 SGHNT and CDR2 YYREEE (reference sequence). CDR3 length: 13 residues. The ends were cut back, 0 bases at V and 5 bases at J, with 8 bases in the middle. In DNA, the CDR3 is TGTGCCAGCAGCTTGGGGGGCCCAACTGAAGCTTTCTTT. This sequence encodes CASSLGGPTEAFF.

The V call is TRBV27, the J call TRBJ2-3; 10 bases are shared with TRBD2. The germline gives CDR1 MNHEY, CDR2 SMNVEV (reference sequence). The CDR3 is made up of 16 amino acids. J was trimmed by 4 bases and V by 4 bases; bases with no gene match: 8. In DNA form, the CDR3 reads TGTGCCAGCAGTTCGCAGCGGGGGGGCCGGGCAGATACGCAGTATTTT. As protein: CASSSQRGGRADTQYF.

This clone was seen only a few times. The rearrangement uses TRBV7-9 and TRBJ2-1; no clear D. The CDR3 contains 12 residues. Germline-derived CDR1 and CDR2 are SEHNR and FQNEAQ (reference sequence). Trimming removed 6 bases from V and 8 bases from J, with 11 bases in between. CDR3 coding DNA: TGTGCCAGCAGTCAGTTAATGGATGAGCAGTTCTTC. As protein: CASSQLMDEQFF.

J is TRBJ2-6 and V is TRBV15, with D unclear. Germline assignment: CDR1 LNHNV and CDR2 YYDKDF (reference sequence). Trimming left V 6 bases short and J 0 bases short, with 6 bases between. This CDR3 spans 14 amino acids. Here the CDR3 DNA reads TGTGCCACCAGTTTAAACTCTGGGGCCAACGTCCTGACTTTC. Translation gives CATSLNSGANVLTF.